Reported below is one TCR beta chain. The antigen this receptor binds is unknown. The DNA is omitted, as the CDR3 cannot be located on it reliably, and the CDR3 follows TCRdb's listing. CDR1 LGHNA and CDR2 YNFKEQ are derived from the germline V gene. The CDR3 numbers 24 residues from cysteine through phenylalanine. These data belong to a study of shared T cell receptors in the human thymus (dated by TCRdb to the early 2020s). Regarding the study in general: The study examined how the human thymus generates shared, self-reactive T-cell receptor alpha chains.

Receptor libraries were prepared by the immunoSEQ multiplex PCR assay. In its TCRdb copy, this immuneACCESS table keeps in-frame sequences only and misses some clones. Where compared with another copy, unresolved V genes explain less than half of these, and the others have no known cause. The table for this sample lists some 700,000 clones; approximately 83% of them were counted only once. 0.008% to 0.011% of the sample is in the top ten clones. These sequences were also reported in another study, on human thymus T cells. The second publication reports: In Finland, the donors were immunologically healthy infants who were having open corrective cardiac surgery for congenital heart defects. Thymus tissue was obtained as surgical resects removed during corrective cardiac surgery. Both the thymic and the peripheral blood repertoires appeared to show biased V and J gene segment usage. Highly overlapping thymic TCR repertoires among unrelated individuals were reported in the related research. The study used under 10 infant thymus samples plus four related peripheral blood samples to characterize TCR alpha and beta repertoires. Donor ages ranged from about 6 to 250 days, and the cohort comprised six male and a couple of female infants. Thymocytes were freed from the tissue by mechanical means and kept at -70 degrees C as pellets of roughly 9-33 million cells. A QIAsymphony instrument was used to extract genomic DNA from frozen cell pellets. The immunoSEQ multiplex PCR assay was used to amplify the TCRB and TCRAD loci from a standardized quantity of quality-controlled genomic DNA. The amplicons covered the V(D)J region and were long enough to include the CDR3 and to identify the V and J genes. Amplicon sequencing was performed on an Illumina platform through the commercial immunoSEQ service. Corrections for primer bias and sequencing errors followed previously described methods, while TCRAD and TCRB definitions were based on the IMGT database. Repertoires were analysed with immunoSEQ Analyzer 3.0 and VDJTools, covering basic statistics, V/J segment usage, diversity estimates, rarefaction and pairwise overlap. Diversity was estimated using the Chao1, ChaoE, Efron-Thisted, Shannon and inverse Simpson indices, and was also estimated on datasets down-sampled to the size of the smallest sample. For repertoire overlap, CDR3 nucleotide sequence, V gene and J gene had to match strictly, and clustering was done by Jaccard-based multidimensional scaling. On average, thymus samples yielded hundreds of thousands of unique TCRB clonotypes, whereas blood samples yielded about 84,000.

The sequence is built from TRBV4-2 and TRBJ1-3; no DNA check was done on the table's D call, TRBD1. The sample consisted of thymocytes. This TCR came from a girl less than two years old with a congenital heart defect. Donor details come from another sample of the same person, matched by shared clones. The CDR3: CASSLKRRQGGNTIYFGEGSTIYF.